Listed here is a single TCR beta chain. What it binds is unknown. This entry is derived from a study of T-cell memory formation after mild COVID-19. J lost 0 bases, V lost 8 bases, and 7 bases had no gene match. Germline values: CDR1 MNHNS, CDR2 SASEGT. The CDR3 has 14 residues. Study-wide findings and caveats: The second-wave clones peaking on day 37 were not confirmed as SARS-CoV-2-specific. A balance of CD4 and CD8 characterized clones contracting day 15 to 85, whereas later expanders leaned CD4+. Pre-infection memory harbored some responding clones, suggesting cross-reactive memory joined.

5'RACE, which relied on constant-segment primers, yielded TCR alpha and TCR beta cDNA libraries carrying sample barcodes and UMIs. TCRdb processed the 5' RACE reads anew with MiXCR; each CDR3 protein has one entry. Here the sample spans more than 300,000 distinct CDR3 sequences, more than 13% being singletons. What was sequenced was PBMCs or a T cell subset sorted from them (not recorded which). This clonotype originated in a young man who had mild COVID-19 (a few samples of this study predate the infection). Cell type and time point are not known. The chain joins TRBV6-1 to TRBJ2-7, with 7 bases identical to TRBD1. The chain's CDR3 is CASLTDRISYEQYF. The CDR3 coding sequence is TGTGCCAGCCTTACGGACAGGATCTCCTACGAGCAGTACTTC.